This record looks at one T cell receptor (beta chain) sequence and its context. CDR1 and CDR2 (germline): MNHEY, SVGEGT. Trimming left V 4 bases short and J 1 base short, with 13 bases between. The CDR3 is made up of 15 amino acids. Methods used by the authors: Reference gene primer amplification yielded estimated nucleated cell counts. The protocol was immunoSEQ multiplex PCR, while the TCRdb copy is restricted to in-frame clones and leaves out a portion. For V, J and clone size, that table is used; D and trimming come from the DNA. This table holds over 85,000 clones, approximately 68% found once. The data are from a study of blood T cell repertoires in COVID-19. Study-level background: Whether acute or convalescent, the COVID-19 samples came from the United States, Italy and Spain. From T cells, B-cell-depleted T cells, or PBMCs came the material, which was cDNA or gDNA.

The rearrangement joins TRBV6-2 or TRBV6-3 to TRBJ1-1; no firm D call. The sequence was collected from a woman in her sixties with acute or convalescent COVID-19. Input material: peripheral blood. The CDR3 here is CASSSPAAANTEAFF. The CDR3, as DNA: TGTGCCAGCAGTTCCCCGGCGGCAGCGAACACTGAAGCTTTCTTT.